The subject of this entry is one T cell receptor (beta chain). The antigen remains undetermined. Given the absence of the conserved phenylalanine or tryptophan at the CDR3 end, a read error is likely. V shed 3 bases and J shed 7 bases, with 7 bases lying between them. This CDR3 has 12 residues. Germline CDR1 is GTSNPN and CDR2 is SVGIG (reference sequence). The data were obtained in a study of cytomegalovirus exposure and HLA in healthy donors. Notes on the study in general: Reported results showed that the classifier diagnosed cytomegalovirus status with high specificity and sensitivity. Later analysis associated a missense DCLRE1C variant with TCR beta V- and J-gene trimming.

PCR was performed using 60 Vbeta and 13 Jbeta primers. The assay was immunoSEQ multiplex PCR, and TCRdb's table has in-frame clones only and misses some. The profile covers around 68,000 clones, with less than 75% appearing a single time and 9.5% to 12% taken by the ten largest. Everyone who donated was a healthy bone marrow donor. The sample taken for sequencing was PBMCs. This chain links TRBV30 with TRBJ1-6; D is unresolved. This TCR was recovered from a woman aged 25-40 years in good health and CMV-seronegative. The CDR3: CAWRGGNSPLHV. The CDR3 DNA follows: TGTGCCTGGAGGGGCGGGAATTCACCCCTCCACGTT.